This T cell receptor beta chain emerged from a study of CD8+CD57+ T cells in acquired aplastic anemia. This clonotype was counted at least ten times. TCR beta VDJ and CDR3 profiling used genomic DNA as template. TCRdb re-called the reads through MiXCR, storing one row per CDR3 protein. Among around 150,000 distinct CDR3 sequences listed, around two fifths were seen once. From germline, CDR1 is SGHDT and CDR2 YYEEEE. This CDR3 has 15 residues. V lost 4 bases, J lost 5 bases, and 19 bases lay in between. This clonotype was sampled from a human donor in good health, serving as a control. The rearrangement uses TRBV5-6 and TRBJ2-7, with a possible D match to TRBD1 (6 bases). Material for sequencing was sorted CD4+, CD8+, or CD8+CD57+ T cells (not recorded which) from PBMCs. The CDR3 protein is CASSRTNRDNDEQYF. The DNA of the CDR3 is TGTGCCAGCAGCCGTACAAACCGGGACAACGACGAGCAGTACTTC.